This T cell receptor (beta chain) was retrieved from a study of human T cells and chemical hapten exposure. The CDR3 consists of 15 residues. Germline CDR1 reads LGHNA; CDR2 reads YSLEER. V was cut by 0 bases and J by 4 bases, with 12 bases left in between. This clonotype has a count of ten or more. Time point described: patch test 2, 6 weeks after DPC sensitization. Treatment defined: therapeutic diphenylcyclopropenone sensitization with weekly scalp DPC. Donors were 18 to 70-year-old alopecia patients suitable for DPC. TCRdb redid the calling of the RACE reads with MiXCR, one entry per CDR3 protein. The repertoire holds around 360,000 distinct CDR3 sequences, with 6% to 7% as singletons.

This specimen was whole blood, taken in connection with sensitization to the hapten diphenylcyclopropenone (DPC). The clonotype originates from a woman between 18 and 29 years old with alopecia areata. Some clones in this sample may be carry-over from other donors' samples. The chain uses TRBV4-3 and TRBJ1-2, with D perhaps matching TRBD1 (5 bases). CDR3 sequence (DNA): TGCGCCAGCAGCCAAGAAAATGAGGGGACCTATGGCTACACCTTC. It codes for CASSQENEGTYGYTF.